This T cell receptor (beta chain) is from a study of blood T cell repertoires in COVID-19. Study as a whole: Researchers got acute and convalescent COVID-19 samples from the United States, Italy and Spain. Sample material is recorded as cDNA or gDNA derived from T cells, B-cell-depleted T cells, or PBMCs.

In the authors' methods: Nucleated cell counts were estimated from reference gene primer amplification. Libraries were prepared by immunoSEQ multiplex PCR; TCRdb keeps only in-frame clonotypes and omits some of them. D and trimming come from the DNA, and the V and J calls and clone size come from that table. The table shows some 120,000 clones, with roughly nine tenths occurring only once. V lost 4 bases and J lost 0, with 12 bases in between. CDR3 length: 15 residues. Germline values: CDR1 SGHNT, CDR2 YYREEE (reference sequence). The sample consisted of peripheral blood. V is TRBV5-4 and J is TRBJ2-3; no definite D call. The source is a human donor with active COVID-19. The donor label of this sample is uncertain. The CDR3 loop is CASSPVGRSTDTQYF. CDR3 coding DNA: TGTGCCAGCAGCCCTGTGGGCAGAAGCACAGATACGCAGTATTTT.